The table lists the clone carrying this T cell receptor beta chain with a few counts. These data come from a study of graft-versus-host responses after intestinal transplantation. Study overall: Induction using anti-thymocyte globulin, followed by tacrolimus and steroids for two to three years, was given to all recipients.

V dropped 8 bases and J dropped 4 bases, with 8 bases sitting between them. The CDR3 is 11 residues long. In germline, CDR1 is MNHEY, CDR2 SVGAGI. Generated by immunoSEQ multiplex PCR, the TCRdb table keeps only in-frame clones and is missing some. The table includes about 25,000 clones, approximately 40% detected once. The material sequenced was alloreactive CD4+ T cells from a mixed lymphocyte reaction culture, taken before intestinal transplant. Subset described: CFSE-low proliferating T cells sorted from roughly six-day pre-transplant mixed lymphocyte reaction (GvH or HvG direction). The chain recombines TRBV6-5 with TRBJ1-1; D remains ambiguous. This sequence originates from a human patient who received an intestinal transplant. Here the CDR3 reads CASPGFTEAFF. The DNA for the CDR3 is TGTGCCAGCCCAGGATTCACTGAAGCTTTCTTT.